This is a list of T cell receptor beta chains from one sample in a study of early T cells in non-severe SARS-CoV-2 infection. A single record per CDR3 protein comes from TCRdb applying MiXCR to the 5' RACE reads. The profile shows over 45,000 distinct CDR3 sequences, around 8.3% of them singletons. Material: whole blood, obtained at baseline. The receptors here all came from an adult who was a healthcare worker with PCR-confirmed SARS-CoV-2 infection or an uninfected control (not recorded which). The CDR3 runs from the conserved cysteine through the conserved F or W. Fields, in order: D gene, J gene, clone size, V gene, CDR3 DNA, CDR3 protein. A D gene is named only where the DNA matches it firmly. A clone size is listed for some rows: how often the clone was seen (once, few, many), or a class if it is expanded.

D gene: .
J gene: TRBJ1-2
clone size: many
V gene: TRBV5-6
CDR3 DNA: TGTGCCAGCAGCTTCCGGGACCGACTAGGATATGGCTACACCTTC
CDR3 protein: CASSFRDRLGYGYTF

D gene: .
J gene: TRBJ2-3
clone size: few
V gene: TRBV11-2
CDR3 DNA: TGTGCCAGCTGGGACCGGGACACCACAGATACGCAGTATTTT
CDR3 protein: CASWDRDTTDTQYF

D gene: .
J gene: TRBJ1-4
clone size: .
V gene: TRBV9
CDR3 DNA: TGTGCCAGCAGCGTCGGGAACAGTAATGAAAAACTGTTTTTT
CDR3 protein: CASSVGNSNEKLFF

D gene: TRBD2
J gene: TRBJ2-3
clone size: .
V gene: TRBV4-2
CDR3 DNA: TGTGCCAGCAGCCGACTAGCGGGAGGGGGCACAGATACGCAGTATTTT
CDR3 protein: CASSRLAGGGTDTQYF

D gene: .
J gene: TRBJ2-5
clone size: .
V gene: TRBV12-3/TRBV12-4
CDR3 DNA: TGTGCCAGCAGTACCAGGGGGGGAGAGACCCAGTACTTC
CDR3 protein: CASSTRGGETQYF

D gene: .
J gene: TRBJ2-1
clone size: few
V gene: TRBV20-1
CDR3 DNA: TGCAGTGCTCCTGGCGAGCCCTACAATGAGCAGTTCTTC
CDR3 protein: CSAPGEPYNEQFF

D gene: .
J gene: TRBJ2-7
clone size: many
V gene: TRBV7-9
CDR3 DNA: TGTGCCAGCAGCCCCTCTAACTACGAGCAGTACTTC
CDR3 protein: CASSPSNYEQYF

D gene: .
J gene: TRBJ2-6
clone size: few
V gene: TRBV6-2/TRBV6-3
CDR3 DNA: TGTGCCAGCAGGGAGCTTGCTGGGGCCAACGTCCTGACTTTC
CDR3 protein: CASRELAGANVLTF

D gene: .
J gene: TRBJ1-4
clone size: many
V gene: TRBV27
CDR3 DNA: TGTGCCAGCAGCTCCCTTAATGAAAAACTGTTTTTT
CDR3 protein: CASSSLNEKLFF

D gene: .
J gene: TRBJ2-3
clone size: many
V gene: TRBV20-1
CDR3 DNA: TGCAGTGCTAGAGATCTGGCTAATACGCAGTATTTT
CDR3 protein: CSARDLANTQYF

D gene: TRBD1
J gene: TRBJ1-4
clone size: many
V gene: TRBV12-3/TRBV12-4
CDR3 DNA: TGTGCCAGCAGTCCGGGGACAGGGGTTGCTAATGAAAAACTGTTTTTT
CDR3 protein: CASSPGTGVANEKLFF

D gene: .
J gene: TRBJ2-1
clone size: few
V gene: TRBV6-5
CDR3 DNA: TGTGCCAGCAGTTACCGATTGGGCTACGATGAGCAGTTCTTC
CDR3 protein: CASSYRLGYDEQFF

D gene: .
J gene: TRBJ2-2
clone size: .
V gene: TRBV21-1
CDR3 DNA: TGTGCCAGCAGCAACCCCCTAGCGGGAGAGGGGACCGGGGAGCTGTTTTTT
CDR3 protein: CASSNPLAGEGTGELFF

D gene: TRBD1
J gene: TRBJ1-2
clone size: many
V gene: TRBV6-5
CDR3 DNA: TGTGCCAGCAGTTACTCGTTCGGGACAGACAACTATGGCTACACCTTC
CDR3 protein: CASSYSFGTDNYGYTF

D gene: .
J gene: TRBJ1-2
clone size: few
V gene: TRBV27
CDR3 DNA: TGTGCCAGCAGTTTAACAGGGTTTAACTATGGCTACACCTTC
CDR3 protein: CASSLTGFNYGYTF

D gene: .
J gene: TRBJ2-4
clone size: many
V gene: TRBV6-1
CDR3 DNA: TGTGCCAGCAGTGAGAAGACAGGGAGGAACATTCAGTACTTC
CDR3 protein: CASSEKTGRNIQYF

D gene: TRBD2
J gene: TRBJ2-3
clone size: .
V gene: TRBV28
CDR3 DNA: TGTGCCAGCACTCCCGGGACTAGTGGTGCAGATACGCAGTATTTT
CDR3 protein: CASTPGTSGADTQYF

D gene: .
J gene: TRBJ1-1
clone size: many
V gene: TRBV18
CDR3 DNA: TGTGCCAGCTCACCGGGCTCGGGGGCCAGCCCAGCTTTCTTT
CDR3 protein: CASSPGSGASPAFF

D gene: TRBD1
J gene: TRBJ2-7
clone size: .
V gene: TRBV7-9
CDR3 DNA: TGTGCCAGCAGCCCGAGGACAGGGGAAGGGTCCTACGAGCAGTACTTC
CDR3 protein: CASSPRTGEGSYEQYF

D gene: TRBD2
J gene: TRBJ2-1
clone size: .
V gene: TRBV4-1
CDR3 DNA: TGCGCCAGCAGCCCGCGACTAGCGGGAGCGTACAATGAGCAGTTCTTC
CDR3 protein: CASSPRLAGAYNEQFF

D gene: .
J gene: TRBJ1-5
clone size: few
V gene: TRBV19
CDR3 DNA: TGTGCCAGTAGTCTCGGGGGGTTCCAGCCCCAGCATTTT
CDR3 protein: CASSLGGFQPQHF

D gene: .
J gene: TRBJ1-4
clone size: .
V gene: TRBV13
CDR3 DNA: TGTGCCAGCAGCTTACCAGGGGATAATGAAAAACTGTTTTTT
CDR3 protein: CASSLPGDNEKLFF

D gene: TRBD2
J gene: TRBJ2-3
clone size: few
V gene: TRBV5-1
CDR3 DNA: TGCGCCAGCAGCTTGGTAGCCCAGCGGGAGATGTTCCACCTTAGCACAGATACGCAGTATTTT
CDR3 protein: CASSLVAQREMFHLSTDTQYF

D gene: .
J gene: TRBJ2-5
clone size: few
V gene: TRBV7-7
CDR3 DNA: TGTGCCAGCAGCCCCGCTAGCGCGCCGCAAGAGACCCAGTACTTC
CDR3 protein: CASSPASAPQETQYF

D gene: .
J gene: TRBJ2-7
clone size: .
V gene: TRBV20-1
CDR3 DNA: TGCAGTGCTAGACTGGTTAGCTCCTACGAGCAGTACTTC
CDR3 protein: CSARLVSSYEQYF

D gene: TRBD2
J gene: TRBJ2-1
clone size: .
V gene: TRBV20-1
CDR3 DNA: TGCAGTGCTAGGCCTGGAGGACTAGCTGCCTACAATGAGCACTTCTTC
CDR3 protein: CSARPGGLAAYNEHFF

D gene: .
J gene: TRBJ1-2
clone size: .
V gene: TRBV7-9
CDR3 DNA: TGTGCCAGCAGCTTGTGGGGCTACTATGGCTACACCTTC
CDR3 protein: CASSLWGYYGYTF

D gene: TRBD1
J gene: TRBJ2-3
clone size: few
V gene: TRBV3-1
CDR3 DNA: TGTGCCAGCAGCCAAGTCAGGGGGCCAGATACGCAGTATTTT
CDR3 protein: CASSQVRGPDTQYF

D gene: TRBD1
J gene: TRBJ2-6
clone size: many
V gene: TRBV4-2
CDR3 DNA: TGTGCCAGCAGCCAAGATGGGCAGGGGGCTGGGGCCAACGTCCTGACTTTC
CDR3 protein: CASSQDGQGAGANVLTF

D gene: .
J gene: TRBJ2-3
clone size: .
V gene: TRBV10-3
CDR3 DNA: TGTGCCATCAGTCGAGGTGAAGGGGCTACGCAGTATTTT
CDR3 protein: CAISRGEGATQYF

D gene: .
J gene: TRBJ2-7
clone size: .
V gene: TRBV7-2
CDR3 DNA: TGTGCCAGCAGCCAAGGGCTCTCCCCCGGCGAGCAGTACTTC
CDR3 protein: CASSQGLSPGEQYF

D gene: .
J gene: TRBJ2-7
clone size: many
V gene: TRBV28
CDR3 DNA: TGTGCCAGCAGTTTACCTCAGGGCGCCTACGAGCAGTACTTC
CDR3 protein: CASSLPQGAYEQYF

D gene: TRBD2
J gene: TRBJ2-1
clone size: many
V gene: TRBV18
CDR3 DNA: TGTGCCAGCTCACCACGACTAGCGAACAATGAGCAGTTCTTC
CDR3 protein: CASSPRLANNEQFF

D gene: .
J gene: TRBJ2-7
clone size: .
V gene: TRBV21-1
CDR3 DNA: TGTGCCAGCGCGGGACAGCCCAGGAACTACGAGCAGTACTTC
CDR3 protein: CASAGQPRNYEQYF

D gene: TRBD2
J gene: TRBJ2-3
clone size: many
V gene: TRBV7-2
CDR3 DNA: TGTGCCAGCAGCCTAGCGGGCGGCCACACAGATACGCAGTATTTT
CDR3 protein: CASSLAGGHTDTQYF

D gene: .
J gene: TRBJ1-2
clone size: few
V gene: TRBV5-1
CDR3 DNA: TGCGCCAGCAGCGACGGGGGCCCTGGCTACACCTTC
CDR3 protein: CASSDGGPGYTF

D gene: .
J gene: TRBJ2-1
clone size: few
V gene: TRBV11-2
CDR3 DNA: TGTGCCAGCAGCCCCGGGGGTTCCTCCTACAATGAGCAGTTCTTC
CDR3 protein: CASSPGGSSYNEQFF

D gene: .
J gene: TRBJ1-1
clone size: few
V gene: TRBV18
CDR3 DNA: TGTGCCAGCGTAACCGGACCTCGCATGAACACTGAAGCTTTCTTT
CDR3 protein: CASVTGPRMNTEAFF

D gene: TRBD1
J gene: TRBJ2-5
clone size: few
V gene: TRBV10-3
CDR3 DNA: TGTGCCATCAGTGAGGTTCCGGGACAGTCCGAGACCCAGTACTTC
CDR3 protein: CAISEVPGQSETQYF

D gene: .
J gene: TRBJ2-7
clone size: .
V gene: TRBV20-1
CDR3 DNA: TGCAGTGCTAGTGTCCCATTATACCCCTACGAGCAGTACTTC
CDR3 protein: CSASVPLYPYEQYF

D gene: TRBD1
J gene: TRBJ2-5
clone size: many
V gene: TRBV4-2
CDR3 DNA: TGTGCCAGCAGCCCCCTGGGGCAGGGGGTATATGAAGAGACCCAGTACTTC
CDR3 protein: CASSPLGQGVYEETQYF

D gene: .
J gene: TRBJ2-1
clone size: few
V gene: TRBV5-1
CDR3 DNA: TGCGCCAGCAGCTTGGTCGCCAGGGCGTTGGGTGAGCAGTTCTTC
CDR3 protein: CASSLVARALGEQFF

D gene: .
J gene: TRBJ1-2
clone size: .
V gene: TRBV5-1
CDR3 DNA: TGCGCCAGCAGCTTGGCCCGGGCAGACTATGGCTACACCTTC
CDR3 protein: CASSLARADYGYTF

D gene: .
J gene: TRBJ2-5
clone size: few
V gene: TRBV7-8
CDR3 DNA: TGTGCCAGCAGCTTAGGGGACGGACAAGAGACCCAGTACTTC
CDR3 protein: CASSLGDGQETQYF

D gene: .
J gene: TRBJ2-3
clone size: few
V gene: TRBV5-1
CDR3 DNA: TGCGCCAGCAGCTTGCGGCAGATCTTGGATACGCAGTATTTT
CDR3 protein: CASSLRQILDTQYF

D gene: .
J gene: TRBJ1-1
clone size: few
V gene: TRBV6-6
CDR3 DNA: TGTGCCAGCAGTTACTCTTTCAGGGGCCGATTTATGAACACTGAAGCTTTCTTT
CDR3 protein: CASSYSFRGRFMNTEAFF

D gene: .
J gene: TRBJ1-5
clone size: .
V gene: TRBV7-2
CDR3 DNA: TGTGCCAGCAGCTTAGGTGCAGGCGAGCCCCAGCATTTT
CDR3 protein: CASSLGAGEPQHF

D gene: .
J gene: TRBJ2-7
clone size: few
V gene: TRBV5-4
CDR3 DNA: TGTGCCAGCAGCTTTACGGGGGGCCCCTACGAGCAGTACTTC
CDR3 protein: CASSFTGGPYEQYF

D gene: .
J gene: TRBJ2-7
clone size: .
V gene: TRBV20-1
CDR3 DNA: TGCAGTGCTAGAGAATTGGGCTCCTACGAGCAGTACTTC
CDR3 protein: CSARELGSYEQYF

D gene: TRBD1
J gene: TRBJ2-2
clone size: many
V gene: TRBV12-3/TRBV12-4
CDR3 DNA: TGTGCCACCTTAAGGGGACAGGGGGCCGGGGAGCTGTTTTTT
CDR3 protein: CATLRGQGAGELFF